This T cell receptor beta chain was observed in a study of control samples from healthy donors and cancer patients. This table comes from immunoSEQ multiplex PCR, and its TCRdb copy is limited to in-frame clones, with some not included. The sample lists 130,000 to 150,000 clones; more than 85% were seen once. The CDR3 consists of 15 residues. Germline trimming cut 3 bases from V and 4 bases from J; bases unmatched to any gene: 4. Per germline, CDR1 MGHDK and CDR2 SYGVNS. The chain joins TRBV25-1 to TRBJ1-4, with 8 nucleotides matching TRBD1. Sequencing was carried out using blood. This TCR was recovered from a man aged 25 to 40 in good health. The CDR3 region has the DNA TGTGCCAGCAGTGACGACAGGGGATATAATGAAAAACTGTTTTTT. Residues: CASSDDRGYNEKLFF.